These 5 T cell receptor beta chains were sequenced from one sample in a study of T cell repertoires in cytomegalovirus infection. TCRdb itself ran the reads through MiXCR, one entry per CDR3 protein. The sample contains some 920,000 distinct CDR3 sequences, roughly a third of which appear only once. These receptors lack a known antigen. The sequenced sample was cultured CD8+ T cells from PBMCs, obtained from culture after CMV antigen stimulation. These receptors all come from a human donor in good health (CMV status not recorded). Some clones in this sample may be carry-over from other donors' samples.

At least ten counts were recorded for this clonotype. J is TRBJ2-5 and V is TRBV12-3 or TRBV12-4; weak D call: TRBD2 (6 bases). The CDR3 is 11 amino acids. The V end lost 6 bases, the J end lost 7 bases, and 9 bases lay between the germline ends. The CDR3 is CASSPEGTQYF. As DNA, the CDR3 is TGTGCCAGCAGCCCGGAGGGGACCCAGTACTTC.

This chain links TRBV9 with TRBJ2-5; D is possibly TRBD1 (6 bases). CDR1 is SGDLS, CDR2 YYNGEE, per germline. CDR3 length equals 15 residues. V was clipped by 1 base and J by 1 base, with 11 bases between them. The CDR3 reads CASSVTDRAQETQYF. CDR3 DNA: TGTGCCAGCAGCGTAACGGACAGAGCCCAAGAGACCCAGTACTTC.

The chain uses TRBV3-1 and TRBJ1-1; D perhaps matches TRBD1 (5 bases). Germline V CDR1 and CDR2: LGHDT, YNNKEL (reference sequence). This CDR3 is 18 amino acids long. Trimming took off 0 bases at V and 0 bases at J, with 17 bases between the two ends. The CDR3 here is CASSQDKRGDPMNTEAFF. CDR3 DNA sequence: TGTGCCAGCAGCCAAGATAAGCGCGGGGACCCCATGAACACTGAAGCTTTCTTT. Full variable domain (missing parts from reference TRBV3-1 and TRBJ1-1): DTAVSQTPKYLVTQMGNDKSIKCEQNLGHDTMYWYKQDSKKFLKIMFSYNNKELIINETVPNRFSPKSPDKAHLNLHINSLELGDSAVYFCASSQDKRGDPMNTEAFFGQGTRLTVV.

A word on this clonotype: Given a much more abundant clone one base away, this may be a read error. This chain connects TRBV7-6 to TRBJ2-1; no reliable D call. Deletions cut 4 bases from V and 9 bases from J, with 19 bases between. Per the germline V gene, CDR1 is SGHVS and CDR2 is FNYEAQ. CDR3 length: 15 residues. The CDR3 bases are TGTGCCAGCAGCTCCGGTCTCTCCCGGGTCCGTGAGCAGTTCTTC. Protein: CASSSGLSRVREQFF.

The chain combines TRBV25-1 with TRBJ2-5; tentatively, D is TRBD2 (5 bases). Germline CDR1 MGHDK, CDR2 SYGVNS. This CDR3 has 14 amino acids. The V end lost 4 bases, the J end lost 2 bases, and 11 bases lay between the germline ends. The CDR3 DNA follows: TGTGCCAGCAGTGCCCGGGGAAGGCAAGAGACCCAGTACTTC. Translation gives CASSARGRQETQYF.